The following is a T cell receptor beta chain sequence with its context. No antigen is known for it. The data originate from a study of T cells in localized non-small cell lung cancer. The germline V and J ends were trimmed by 4 bases and 6 bases, with 11 bases remaining between them. The CDR3 is 13 amino acids. Germline V lookup: CDR1 SGHRS, CDR2 YFSETQ. Broader study findings: Among the top 100 tumor clones, a median approximately 60 appeared in adjacent lung. T cell clonality was highest in uninvolved adjacent lung, above tumor.

Here immunoSEQ multiplex PCR was the method, and the copy in TCRdb shows in-frame clones only, minus some. The table shows 45,000 to 60,000 clones, with about nine tenths occurring only once. Sequences were derived from peripheral blood, sampled before any cancer treatment. This chain uses TRBV5-1 with TRBJ2-1, with D maybe TRBD1 (6 bases). The receptor comes from a woman between 35 and 70 years old with stage I lung adenocarcinoma. The CDR3 region is CASSILQGNEQFF. The CDR3 nucleotides are TGCGCCAGCAGCATCCTACAGGGCAATGAGCAGTTCTTC.